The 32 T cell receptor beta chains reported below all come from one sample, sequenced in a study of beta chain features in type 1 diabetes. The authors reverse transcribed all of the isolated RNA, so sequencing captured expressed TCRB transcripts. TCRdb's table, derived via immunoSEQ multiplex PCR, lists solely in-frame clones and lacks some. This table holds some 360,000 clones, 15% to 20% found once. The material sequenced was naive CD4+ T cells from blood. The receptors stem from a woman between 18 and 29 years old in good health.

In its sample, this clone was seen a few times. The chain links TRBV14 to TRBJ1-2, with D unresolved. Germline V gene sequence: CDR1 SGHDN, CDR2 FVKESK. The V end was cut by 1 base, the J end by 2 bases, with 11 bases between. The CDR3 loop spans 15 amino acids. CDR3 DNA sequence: TGTGCCAGCAGCCAAGGACGGCCGGGAAACTATGGCTACACCTTC. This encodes CASSQGRPGNYGYTF.

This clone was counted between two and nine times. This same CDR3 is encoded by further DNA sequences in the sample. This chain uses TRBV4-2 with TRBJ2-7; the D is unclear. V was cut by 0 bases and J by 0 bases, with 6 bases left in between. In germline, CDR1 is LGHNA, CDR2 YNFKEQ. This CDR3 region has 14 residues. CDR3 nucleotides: TGTGCCAGCAGCCAAGATCCGGGCTCCTACGAGCAGTACTTC. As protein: CASSQDPGSYEQYF.

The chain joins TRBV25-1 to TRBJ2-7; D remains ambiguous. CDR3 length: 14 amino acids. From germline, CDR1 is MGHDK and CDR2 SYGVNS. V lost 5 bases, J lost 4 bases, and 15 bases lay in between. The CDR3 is CASSPPGSQYEQYF. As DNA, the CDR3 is TGTGCCAGCAGTCCCCCTGGCAGTCAGTACGAGCAGTACTTC.

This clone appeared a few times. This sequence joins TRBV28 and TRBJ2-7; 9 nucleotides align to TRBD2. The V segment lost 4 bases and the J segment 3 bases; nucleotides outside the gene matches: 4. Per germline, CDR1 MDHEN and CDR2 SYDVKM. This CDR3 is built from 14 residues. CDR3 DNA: TGTGCCAGCAGTTCGACTAGCGGTTTCTACGAGCAGTACTTC. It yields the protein CASSSTSGFYEQYF.

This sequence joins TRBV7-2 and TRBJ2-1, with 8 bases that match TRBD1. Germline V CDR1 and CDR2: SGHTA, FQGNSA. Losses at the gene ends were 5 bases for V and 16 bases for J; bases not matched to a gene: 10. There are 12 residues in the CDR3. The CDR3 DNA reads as TGTGCCAGCAGCCCCCCCGAGACAGGGGTTTTCTTC. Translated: CASSPPETGVFF.

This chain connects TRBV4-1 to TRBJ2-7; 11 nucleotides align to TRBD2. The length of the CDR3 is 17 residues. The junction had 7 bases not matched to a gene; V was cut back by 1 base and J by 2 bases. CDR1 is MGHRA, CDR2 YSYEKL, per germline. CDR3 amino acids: CASSQVLGTSGTYEQYF. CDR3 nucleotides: TGCGCCAGCAGCCAAGTGTTAGGGACTAGCGGAACCTACGAGCAGTACTTC.

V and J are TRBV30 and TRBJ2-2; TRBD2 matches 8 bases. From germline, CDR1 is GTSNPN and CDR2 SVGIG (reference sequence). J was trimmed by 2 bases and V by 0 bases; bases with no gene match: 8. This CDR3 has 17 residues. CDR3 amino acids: CAWSVWFGRVNTGELFF. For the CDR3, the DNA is TGTGCCTGGAGTGTATGGTTCGGGAGGGTAAACACCGGGGAGCTGTTTTTT.

CDR3 sequence (DNA): TGTGCCAGCAGCCAGTTCACCGGGGAGCTGTTTTTT. Translation gives CASSQFTGELFF. The V and J genes are TRBV7-9 and TRBJ2-2; D gene uncertain. In germline, CDR1 is SEHNR, CDR2 FQNEAQ (reference sequence). The ends were cut back, 5 bases at V and 4 bases at J, with 5 bases in the middle. The CDR3 is made up of 12 amino acids.

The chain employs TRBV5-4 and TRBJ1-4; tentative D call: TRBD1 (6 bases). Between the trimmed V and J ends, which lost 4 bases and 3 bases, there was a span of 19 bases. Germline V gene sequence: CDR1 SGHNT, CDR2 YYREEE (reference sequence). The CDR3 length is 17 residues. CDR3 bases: TGTGCCAGCAGCGTACCCGACGGCGGGGGCCCTAATGAAAAACTGTTTTTT. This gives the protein CASSVPDGGGPNEKLFF.

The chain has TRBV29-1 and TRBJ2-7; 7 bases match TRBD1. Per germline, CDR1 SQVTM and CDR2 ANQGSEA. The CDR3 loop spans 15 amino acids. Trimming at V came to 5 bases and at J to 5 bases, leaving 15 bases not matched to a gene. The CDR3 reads CSVPVSTGRADEQYF. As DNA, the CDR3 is TGCAGCGTTCCTGTGTCGACAGGGCGGGCGGACGAGCAGTACTTC.

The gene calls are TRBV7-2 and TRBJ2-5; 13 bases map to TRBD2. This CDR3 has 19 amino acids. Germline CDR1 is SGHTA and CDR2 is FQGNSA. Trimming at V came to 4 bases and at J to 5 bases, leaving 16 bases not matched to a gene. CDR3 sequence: CASSSYLPLAGGPRETQYF. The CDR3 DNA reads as TGTGCCAGCAGCTCCTACCTACCACTAGCGGGAGGGCCTCGGGAGACCCAGTACTTC.

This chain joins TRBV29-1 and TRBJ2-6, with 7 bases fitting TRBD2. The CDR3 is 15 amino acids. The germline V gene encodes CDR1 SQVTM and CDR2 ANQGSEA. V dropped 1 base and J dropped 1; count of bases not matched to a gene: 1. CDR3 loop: CSVEGGGSGANVLTF. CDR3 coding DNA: TGCAGCGTTGAAGGGGGGGGGTCTGGGGCCAACGTCCTGACTTTC.

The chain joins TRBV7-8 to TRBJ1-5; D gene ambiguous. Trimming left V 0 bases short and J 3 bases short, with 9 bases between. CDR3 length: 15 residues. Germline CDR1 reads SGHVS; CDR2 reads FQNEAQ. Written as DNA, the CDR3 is TGTGCCAGCAGCTTAGCCCGGGTCCCCAATCAGCCCCAGCATTTT. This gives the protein CASSLARVPNQPQHF.

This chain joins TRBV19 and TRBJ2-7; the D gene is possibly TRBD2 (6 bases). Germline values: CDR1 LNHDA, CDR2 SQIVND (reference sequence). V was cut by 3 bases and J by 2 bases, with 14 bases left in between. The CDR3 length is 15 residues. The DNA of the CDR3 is TGTGCCAGTAGTATCTTACCTAGCGCAACCTACGAGCAGTACTTC. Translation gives CASSILPSATYEQYF. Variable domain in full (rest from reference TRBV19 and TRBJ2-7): DGGITQSPKYLFRKEGQNVTLSCEQNLNHDAMYWYRQDPGQGLRLIYYSQIVNDFQKGDIAEGYSVSREKKESFPLTVTSAQKNPTAFYLCASSILPSATYEQYFGPGTRLTVT.

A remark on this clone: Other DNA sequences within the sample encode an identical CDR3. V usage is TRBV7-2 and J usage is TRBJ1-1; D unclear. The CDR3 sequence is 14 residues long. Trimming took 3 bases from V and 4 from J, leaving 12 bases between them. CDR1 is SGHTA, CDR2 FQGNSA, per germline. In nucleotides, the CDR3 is TGTGCCAGCAGCTTGGAGGGTTGGGGCACTGAAGCTTTCTTT. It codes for CASSLEGWGTEAFF.

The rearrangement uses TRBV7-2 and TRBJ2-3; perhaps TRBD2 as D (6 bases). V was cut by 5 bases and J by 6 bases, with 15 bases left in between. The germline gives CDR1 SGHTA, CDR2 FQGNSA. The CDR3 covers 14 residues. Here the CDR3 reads CASSGTAAGDTQYF. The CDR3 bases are TGTGCCAGCAGCGGGACTGCCGCCGGGGATACGCAGTATTTT.

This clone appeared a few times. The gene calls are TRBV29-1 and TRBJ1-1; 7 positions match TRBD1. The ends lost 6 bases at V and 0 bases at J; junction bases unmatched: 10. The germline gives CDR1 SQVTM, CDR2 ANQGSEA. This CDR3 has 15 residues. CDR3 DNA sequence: TGCAGCGTGCGACGGGACAGCGAGATGAACACTGAAGCTTTCTTT. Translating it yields CSVRRDSEMNTEAFF.

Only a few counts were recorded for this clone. CDR3 protein: CASSVQGGYGYTF. The CDR3 bases are TGTGCCAGCAGCGTACAGGGGGGCTATGGCTACACCTTC. The rearrangement uses TRBV7-2 and TRBJ1-2; TRBD1 agrees at 8 bases. Germline lookup yields CDR1 SGHTA and CDR2 FQGNSA. Trimming at V came to 5 bases and at J to 4 bases, leaving 3 bases not matched to a gene. The CDR3 has 13 residues.

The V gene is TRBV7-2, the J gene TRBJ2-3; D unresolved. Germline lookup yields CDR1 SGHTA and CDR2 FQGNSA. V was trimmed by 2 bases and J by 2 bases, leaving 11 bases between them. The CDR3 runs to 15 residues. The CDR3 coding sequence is TGTGCCAGCAGCTTACCTGGGCGATTCACAGATACGCAGTATTTT. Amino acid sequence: CASSLPGRFTDTQYF.

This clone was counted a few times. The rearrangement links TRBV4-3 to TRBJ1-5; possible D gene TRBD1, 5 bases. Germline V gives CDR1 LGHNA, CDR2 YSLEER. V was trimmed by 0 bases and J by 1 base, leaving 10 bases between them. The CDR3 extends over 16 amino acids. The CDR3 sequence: CASSQDRRGSNQPQHF. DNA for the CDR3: TGCGCCAGCAGCCAAGATCGGAGGGGAAGCAATCAGCCCCAGCATTTT.

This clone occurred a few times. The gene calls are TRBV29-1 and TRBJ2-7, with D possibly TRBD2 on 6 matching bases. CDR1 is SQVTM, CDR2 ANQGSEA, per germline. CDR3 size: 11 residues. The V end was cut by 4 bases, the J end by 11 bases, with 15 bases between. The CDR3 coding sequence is TGCAGCGTTGGCGTTCGAGGGGAGGAGTACTTC. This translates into CSVGVRGEEYF.

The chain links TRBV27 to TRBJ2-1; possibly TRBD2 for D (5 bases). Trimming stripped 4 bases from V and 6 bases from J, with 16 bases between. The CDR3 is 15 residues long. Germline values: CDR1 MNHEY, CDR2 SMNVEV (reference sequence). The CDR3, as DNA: TGTGCCAGCAGTTCTGACTACCCCTTGAGCAATGAGCAGTTCTTC. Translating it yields CASSSDYPLSNEQFF.

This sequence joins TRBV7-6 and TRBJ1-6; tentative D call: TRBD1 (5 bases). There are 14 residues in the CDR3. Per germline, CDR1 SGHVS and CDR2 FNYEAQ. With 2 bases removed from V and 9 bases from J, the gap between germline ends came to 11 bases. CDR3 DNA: TGTGCCAGCAGCTTACAGGGTACGGGTTCACCCCTCCACTTT. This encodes CASSLQGTGSPLHF.

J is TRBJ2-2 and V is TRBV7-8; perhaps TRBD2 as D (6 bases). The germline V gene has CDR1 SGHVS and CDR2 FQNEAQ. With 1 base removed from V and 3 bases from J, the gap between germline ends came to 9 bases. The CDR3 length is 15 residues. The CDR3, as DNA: TGTGCCAGCAGCTTAGGGGACTGGGACACCGGGGAGCTGTTTTTT. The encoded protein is CASSLGDWDTGELFF.

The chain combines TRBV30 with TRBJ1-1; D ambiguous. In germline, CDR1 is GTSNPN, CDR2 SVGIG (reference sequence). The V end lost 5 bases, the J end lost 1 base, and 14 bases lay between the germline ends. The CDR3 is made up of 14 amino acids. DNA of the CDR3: TGTGCCTGGGCCCCGAAGACTTCGAACACTGAAGCTTTCTTT. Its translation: CAWAPKTSNTEAFF.

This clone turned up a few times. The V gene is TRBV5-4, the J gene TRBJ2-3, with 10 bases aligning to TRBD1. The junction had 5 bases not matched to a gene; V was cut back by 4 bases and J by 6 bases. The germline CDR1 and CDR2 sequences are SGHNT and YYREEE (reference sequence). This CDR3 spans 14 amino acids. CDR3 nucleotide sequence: TGTGCCAGCAGCCTCCGGACAGGGGGGGATACGCAGTATTTT. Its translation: CASSLRTGGDTQYF.

This chain's CDR3 is CASSFDRAEPKQYF. The CDR3 nucleotides are TGCGCCAGCAGTTTCGACAGGGCGGAACCGAAGCAGTACTTC. J is TRBJ2-7 and V is TRBV5-1; 7 positions match TRBD1. After removal of 5 bases from V and 8 bases from J, the junction contained 13 bases not matched to a gene. Germline lookup yields CDR1 SGHRS and CDR2 YFSETQ. CDR3 size: 14 residues.

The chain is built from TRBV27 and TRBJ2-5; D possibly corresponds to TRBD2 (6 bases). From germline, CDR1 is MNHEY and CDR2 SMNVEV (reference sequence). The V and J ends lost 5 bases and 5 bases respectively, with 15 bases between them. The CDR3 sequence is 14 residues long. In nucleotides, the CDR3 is TGTGCCAGCAGTGCCGGAGGGCCAAGGGAGACCCAGTACTTC. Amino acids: CASSAGGPRETQYF.

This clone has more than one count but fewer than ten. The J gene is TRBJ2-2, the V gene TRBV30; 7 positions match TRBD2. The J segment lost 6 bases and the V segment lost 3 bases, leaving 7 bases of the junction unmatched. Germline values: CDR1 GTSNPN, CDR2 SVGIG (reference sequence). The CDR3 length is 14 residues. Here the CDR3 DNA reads TGTGCCTGGAGCAGCGGGGTTCCACCCGGGGAGCTGTTTTTT. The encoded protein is CAWSSGVPPGELFF.

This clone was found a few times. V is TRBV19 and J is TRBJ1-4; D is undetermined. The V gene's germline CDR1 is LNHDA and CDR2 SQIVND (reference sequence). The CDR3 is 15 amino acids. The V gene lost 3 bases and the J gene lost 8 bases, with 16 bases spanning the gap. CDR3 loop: CASSIGMGLGEKLFF. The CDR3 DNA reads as TGTGCCAGTAGTATCGGGATGGGTCTCGGGGAAAAACTGTTTTTT.

DNA of the CDR3: TGTGCCAGCAGCTTAGGAGGGAAGAGGGACAGGCAGCCCCAGCATTTT. Translated, it gives CASSLGGKRDRQPQHF. The chain is built from TRBV7-9 and TRBJ1-5; 8 nucleotides line up with TRBD1. The germline V gene has CDR1 SEHNR and CDR2 FQNEAQ (reference sequence). Trimming removed 1 base from V and 7 bases from J; junction bases left unmatched: 9. CDR3 length: 16 residues.

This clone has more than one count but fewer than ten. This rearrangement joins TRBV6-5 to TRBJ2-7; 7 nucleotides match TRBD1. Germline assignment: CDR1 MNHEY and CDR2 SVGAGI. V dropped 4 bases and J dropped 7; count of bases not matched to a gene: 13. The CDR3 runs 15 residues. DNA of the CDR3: TGTGCCAGCAGTTCACGACAGGGTCGTCCTCCGGAGCAGTACTTC. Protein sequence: CASSSRQGRPPEQYF.